This TCR beta chain was sequenced in a study of OX40 agonist ivuxolimab in advanced cancers. Overall study context: A mean age of around 63 years, range roughly 20 to 85, was recorded, and roughly 80% were male. Study-wide findings and caveats: Patients with a partial response at 0.1-3.0 mg/kg had among the lowest clonal expansion.

This clone was detected once. Its antigen is as yet unknown. The germline gene is not matched at one end of the junction; a read error may be the cause. The repertoire was sequenced with immunoSEQ multiplex PCR; TCRdb's copy has only in-frame clones and lacks some. The table has 45,000 or so clones, less than 85% seen once; the top ten hold about 4.4%. The TCR was taken from an adult with an advanced solid tumor such as melanoma, head and neck, liver or kidney cancer. This material consisted of CD4+ or CD8+ T cells sorted from blood, taken in a trial of the OX40 agonist ivuxolimab.

The CDR3 DNA reads as TGTGCCAGCAGACAAGAAGGGGACTTCGCGAACACCGGGGAGCTGTTTTTT. Protein product: CASRQEGDFANTGELFF. J is TRBJ2-2 and V is TRBV4-2; D is perhaps TRBD2 (6 bases). This CDR3 is 17 amino acids long. Germline lookup yields CDR1 LGHNA and CDR2 YNFKEQ.